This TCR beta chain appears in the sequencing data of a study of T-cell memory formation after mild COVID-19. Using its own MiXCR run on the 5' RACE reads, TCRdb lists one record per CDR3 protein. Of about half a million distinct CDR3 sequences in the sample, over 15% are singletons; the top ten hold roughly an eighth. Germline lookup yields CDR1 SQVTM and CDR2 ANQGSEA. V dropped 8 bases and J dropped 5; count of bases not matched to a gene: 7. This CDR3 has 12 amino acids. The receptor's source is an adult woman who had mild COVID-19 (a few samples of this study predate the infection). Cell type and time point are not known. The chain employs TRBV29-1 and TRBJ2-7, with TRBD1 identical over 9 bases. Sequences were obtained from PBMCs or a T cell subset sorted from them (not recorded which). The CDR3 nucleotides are TGCAGCCACCGGGACAGGGACCACGAGCAGTACTTC. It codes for CSHRDRDHEQYF.